The entry that follows covers one T cell receptor (beta chain) sequence. Its antigen is undetermined. The time point is: persistent/refractory GD, antithyroid drugs over 5 years with positive TRAb. PBMC RNA was the source of the TCR library. The entry originates in a study of regulatory T cells in long-lasting Graves disease. The study's findings and limits: TRBV28 was favored in persistent disease, as were TRBJ1-2 and TRBJ2-5.

For TCR beta, libraries came from iRepertoire HTBI primers and Arm-PCR of CDR3 regions. TCRdb re-derived calls from the multiplex PCR reads in MiXCR, one entry per CDR3 protein. Among a few hundred thousand distinct CDR3 sequences listed, around 20% were seen once. The CDR3 is 15 amino acids. CDR1 and CDR2 from the germline V gene are LNHDA and SQIVND (reference sequence). With 1 base removed from V and 0 bases from J, the gap between germline ends came to 7 bases. The TCR was taken from a female donor with Graves disease. The sample here was peripheral blood mononuclear cells (PBMCs), taken when the disease was refractory, from a patient treated with antithyroid drugs. V gene TRBV19 combines with J gene TRBJ2-4; D might be TRBD2 (5 bases). The CDR3 DNA reads TGTGCCAGTAGTATAGGTGGACTAGCCAAAAACATTCAGTACTTC. Translated, it gives CASSIGGLAKNIQYF.